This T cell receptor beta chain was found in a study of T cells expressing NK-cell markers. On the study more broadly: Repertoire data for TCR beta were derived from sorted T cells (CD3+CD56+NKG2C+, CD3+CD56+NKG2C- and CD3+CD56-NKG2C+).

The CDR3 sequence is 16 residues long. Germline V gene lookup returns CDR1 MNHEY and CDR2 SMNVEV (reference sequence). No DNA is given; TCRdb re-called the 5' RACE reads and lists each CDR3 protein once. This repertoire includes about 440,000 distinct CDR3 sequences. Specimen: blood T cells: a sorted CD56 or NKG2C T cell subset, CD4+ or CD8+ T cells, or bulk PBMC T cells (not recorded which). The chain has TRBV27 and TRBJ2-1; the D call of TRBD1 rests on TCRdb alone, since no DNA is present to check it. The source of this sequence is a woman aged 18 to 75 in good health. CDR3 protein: CASSLFGTEYYNEQFF.